This is a list of T cell receptor beta chains from one sample in a study of cytomegalovirus exposure and HLA in healthy donors. The protocol was immunoSEQ multiplex PCR, while the TCRdb copy is restricted to in-frame clones and leaves out a portion. The repertoire includes around 99,000 clones, roughly 80% of them detected once, and 7.3% sits in the top ten. The sample taken for sequencing was PBMCs. Receptors were obtained from a man aged 50-60 years in good health and CMV-seropositive. The CDR3 runs from the conserved cysteine through the conserved F or W. Each record gives: J gene, D gene, V gene, clone size, CDR3 DNA, CDR3 protein. D genes are given only for firm matches. Size tells how often a clone was seen (once, few, many) or the class of an expanded clone, and some rows leave it out.

>TRBJ2-3|TRBD2|TRBV7-3|NA
TGTGCCAGCAGCTTCAACGGGGGGACAGATACGCAGTATTTT
CASSFNGGTDTQYF
>TRBJ2-7|TRBD1|TRBV5-1|NA
TGCGCCAGCAGCTCAATACCCGGGACAGTTTCCTACGAGCAGTACTTC
CASSSIPGTVSYEQYF
>TRBJ2-5|TRBD2|TRBV6-1|NA
TGTGCCAGCAGTGGCTGGACTAGCGGGGGAGAGACCCAGTACTTC
CASSGWTSGGETQYF
>TRBJ2-1|TRBD2|TRBV18|once
TGTGCCAGCTCACCTTCGCGGGGGGCCACCTACAATGAGCAGTTCTTC
CASSPSRGATYNEQFF
>TRBJ2-7|TRBD2|TRBV4-1|NA
TGCGCCAGCAGCCAAGGGACTAGCGGTAACTACGAGCAGTACTTC
CASSQGTSGNYEQYF
>TRBJ2-7|NA|TRBV6-1|NA
TGTGCCAGCACGGCGGCCAACTCCTACGAGCAGTACTTC
CASTAANSYEQYF
>TRBJ2-7|TRBD2|TRBV7-2|few
TGTGCCTGCGGGGGGACTAGCTTTTACGAGCAGTACTTC
CACGGTSFYEQYF
>TRBJ2-3|TRBD2|TRBV9|NA
TGTGCCAGCAGCGTACTAGTAGCGGGGGACACAGATACGCAGTATTTT
CASSVLVAGDTDTQYF
>TRBJ2-5|TRBD2|TRBV4-2|few
TGTGCCAGCAGCCAAGATCGGGGGGGCCAAGAGACCCAGTACTTC
CASSQDRGGQETQYF
>TRBJ1-5|NA|TRBV15|few
TGTGCCACCAGCAGAGCCCAGGGTCAGCCCCAGCATTTT
CATSRAQGQPQHF
>TRBJ2-5|NA|TRBV5-1|NA
TGCGCCAGCAGCCTCTCGGCGGGGCGGGAGACCCAGTACTTC
CASSLSAGRETQYF
>TRBJ1-1|TRBD1|TRBV18|NA
TGTGCCAGCTCAGTGGGACAGGGGGAAGGGACTGAAGCTTTCTTT
CASSVGQGEGTEAFF
>TRBJ2-7|TRBD1|TRBV6-1|NA
TGTGCCAGCAGTGAAGGGACAGGGGGGACCTACGAGCAGTACTTC
CASSEGTGGTYEQYF
>TRBJ2-1|TRBD1|TRBV9|NA
TGTGCCAGCAGCGTGGGGACAGAAGTTAATGAGCAGTTCTTC
CASSVGTEVNEQFF
>TRBJ2-5|NA|TRBV6-1|few
TGTGCCAGCAGTGAACTACTCCTCCAGTACTTC
CASSELLLQYF
>TRBJ1-1|NA|TRBV5-4|NA
TGTGCCAGCAGCTTGGGATCGGGGGTCCCCATGAACACTGAAGCTTTCTTT
CASSLGSGVPMNTEAFF
>TRBJ1-1|NA|TRBV27|NA
TGTGCCAGCAGTTTCGCAAACCAGGCTGAAGCTTTCTTT
CASSFANQAEAFF
>TRBJ1-5|TRBD1|TRBV30|NA
TGTGCCTGGGCCATACAGGGGGGCAATCAGCCCCAGCATTTT
CAWAIQGGNQPQHF
>TRBJ2-3|NA|TRBV13|NA
TGTGCCAGCAGCTTAGAGGACTCATCTAGCACAGATACGCAGTATTTT
CASSLEDSSSTDTQYF
>TRBJ1-2|TRBD1|TRBV27|NA
TGTGCCACCCGACAGGGGGCTTACTATGGCTACACCTTC
CATRQGAYYGYTF
>TRBJ1-5|NA|TRBV18|few
TGTGCCAGCTCACCACCTGGCAGCGTTAATCAGCCCCAGCATTTT
CASSPPGSVNQPQHF
>TRBJ2-3|NA|TRBV11-2|NA
TGTGCCAGCAGCCCGCCCGACTTTAGCACAGATACGCAGTATTTT
CASSPPDFSTDTQYF